The subject of this entry is one TCR beta chain. Antigen unknown. The sample belongs to a study of post-analysis software for immune sequencing data. Study conclusions and caveats: Patients showed TRBV5-6, TRBV5-1 and TRBV20-1 among 4 or 5 TRBV segments more frequent than in controls.

Unique molecular identifiers had been added to the TCR beta cDNA libraries. Starting from roughly 1.1 to 9.2 million T cells, the study yielded a few hundred thousand cDNA molecules. A single record per CDR3 protein comes from TCRdb applying MiXCR to the PCR reads. The sample has more than 500,000 distinct CDR3 sequences, roughly 34% seen once. Germline V gives CDR1 SNHLY, CDR2 FYNNEI. V was clipped by 8 bases and J by 3 bases; unmatched bases: 9. This CDR3 spans 15 amino acids. The sample was blood. This TCR came from a girl aged 2 to 17 with multiple sclerosis. This chain links TRBV2 with TRBJ2-5, with 10 bases that match TRBD2. The CDR3 spells CASATTGLAEETQYF. CDR3 DNA: TGTGCCAGCGCCACCACTGGACTAGCGGAAGAGACCCAGTACTTC.